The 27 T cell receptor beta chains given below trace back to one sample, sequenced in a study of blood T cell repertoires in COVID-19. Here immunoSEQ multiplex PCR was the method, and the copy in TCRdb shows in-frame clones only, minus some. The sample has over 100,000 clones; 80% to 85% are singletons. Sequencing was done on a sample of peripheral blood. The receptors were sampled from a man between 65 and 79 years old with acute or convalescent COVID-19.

As DNA, the CDR3 is TGCGCCAGCAGCTCTGGGACAGGGGTTTACGAGCAGTACTTC. Encoded protein: CASSSGTGVYEQYF. The rearrangement joins TRBV5-1 to TRBJ2-7; the match to TRBD1 covers 10 bases. J gave up 4 bases and V 3 bases, and 4 bases lay outside the gene matches. Germline assignment: CDR1 SGHRS and CDR2 YFSETQ. The CDR3 is 14 residues long.

CDR3 amino acids: CASSTYSNQPQHF. The CDR3 nucleotides are TGTGCCAGCAGTACATACAGCAATCAGCCCCAGCATTTT. The chain carries TRBV6-5 and TRBJ1-5; D gene ambiguous. This CDR3 has 13 amino acids. Germline-derived CDR1 and CDR2 are MNHEY and SVGAGI. Deletions cut 5 bases from V and 1 base from J, with 6 bases between.

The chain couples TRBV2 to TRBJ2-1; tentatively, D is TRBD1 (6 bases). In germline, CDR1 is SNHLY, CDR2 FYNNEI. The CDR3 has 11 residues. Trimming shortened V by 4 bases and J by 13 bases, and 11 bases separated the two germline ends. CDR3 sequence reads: CASSGGGNQFF. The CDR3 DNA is TGTGCCAGCAGTGGAGGGGGAAACCAGTTCTTC.

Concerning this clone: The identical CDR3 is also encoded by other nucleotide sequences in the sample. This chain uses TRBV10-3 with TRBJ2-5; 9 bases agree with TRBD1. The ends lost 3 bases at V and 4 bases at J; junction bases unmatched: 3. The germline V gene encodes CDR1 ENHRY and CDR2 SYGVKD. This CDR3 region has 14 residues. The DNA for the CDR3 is TGTGCCATCAGTGACCGGGACAGGGCAGAGACCCAGTACTTC. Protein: CAISDRDRAETQYF.

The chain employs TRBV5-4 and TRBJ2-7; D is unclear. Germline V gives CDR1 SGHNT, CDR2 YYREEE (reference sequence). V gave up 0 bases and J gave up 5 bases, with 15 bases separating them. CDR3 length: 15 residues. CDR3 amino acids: CASSLAPRSAHEQYF. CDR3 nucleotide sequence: TGTGCCAGCAGCTTGGCCCCTAGGAGCGCCCACGAGCAGTACTTC.

The CDR3 DNA follows: TGTGCCAGCTCATACGGGACTAGCGGGACTAGCACAGATACGCAGTATTTT. It specifies CASSYGTSGTSTDTQYF. The V gene is TRBV18, the J gene TRBJ2-3, with TRBD2 identical over 13 bases. Germline V gene data show CDR1 as KGHSH and CDR2 as LQKENI. This CDR3 region has 17 residues. V lost 5 bases, J lost 0 bases, and 5 bases stayed unmatched. The whole variable domain, remainder taken from reference TRBV18 and TRBJ2-3, is NAGVMQNPRHLVRRRGQEARLRCSPMKGHSHVYWYRQLPEEGLKFMVYLQKENIIDESGMPKERFSAEFPKEGPSILRIQQVVRGDSAAYFCASSYGTSGTSTDTQYFGPGTRLTVL.

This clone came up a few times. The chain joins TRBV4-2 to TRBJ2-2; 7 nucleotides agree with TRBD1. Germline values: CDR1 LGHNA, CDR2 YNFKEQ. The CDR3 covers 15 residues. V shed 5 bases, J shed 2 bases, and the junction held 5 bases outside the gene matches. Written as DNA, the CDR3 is TGTGCCAGCAGCTATGACAGGGTCAACACCGGGGAGCTGTTTTTT. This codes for CASSYDRVNTGELFF.

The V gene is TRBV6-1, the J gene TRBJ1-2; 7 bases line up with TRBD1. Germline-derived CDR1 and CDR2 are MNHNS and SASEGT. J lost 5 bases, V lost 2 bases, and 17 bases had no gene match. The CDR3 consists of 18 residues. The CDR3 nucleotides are TGTGCCAGCAGTGAAAACTTGCCAGGGACCCCAGGGGGGTATGGCTACACCTTC. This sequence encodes CASSENLPGTPGGYGYTF.

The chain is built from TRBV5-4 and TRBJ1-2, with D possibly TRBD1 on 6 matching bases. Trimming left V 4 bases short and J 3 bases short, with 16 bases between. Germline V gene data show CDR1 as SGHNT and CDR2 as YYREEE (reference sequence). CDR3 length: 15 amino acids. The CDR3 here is CASSAKMDRDYGYTF. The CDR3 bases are TGTGCCAGCAGCGCCAAGATGGACAGAGACTATGGCTACACCTTC.

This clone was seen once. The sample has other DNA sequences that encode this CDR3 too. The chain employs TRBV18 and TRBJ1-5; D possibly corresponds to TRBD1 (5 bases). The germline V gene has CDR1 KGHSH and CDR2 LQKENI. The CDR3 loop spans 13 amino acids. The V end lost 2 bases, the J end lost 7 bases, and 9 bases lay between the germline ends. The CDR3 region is CASSPGAGQPQHF. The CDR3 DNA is TGTGCCAGCTCACCAGGGGCCGGGCAGCCCCAGCATTTT.

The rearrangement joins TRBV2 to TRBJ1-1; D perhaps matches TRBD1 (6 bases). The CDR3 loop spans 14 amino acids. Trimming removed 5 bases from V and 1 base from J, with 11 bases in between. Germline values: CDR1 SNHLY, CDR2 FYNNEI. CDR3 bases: TGTGCCAGCAGTCCACAGGGTGGGAACACTGAAGCTTTCTTT. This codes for CASSPQGGNTEAFF.

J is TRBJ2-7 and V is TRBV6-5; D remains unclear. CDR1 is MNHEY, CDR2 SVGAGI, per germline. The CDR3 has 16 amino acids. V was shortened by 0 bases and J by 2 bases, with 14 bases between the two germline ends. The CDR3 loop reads CASSYSVRQVAYEQYF. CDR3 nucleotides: TGTGCCAGCAGTTACTCGGTGAGGCAAGTGGCCTACGAGCAGTACTTC.

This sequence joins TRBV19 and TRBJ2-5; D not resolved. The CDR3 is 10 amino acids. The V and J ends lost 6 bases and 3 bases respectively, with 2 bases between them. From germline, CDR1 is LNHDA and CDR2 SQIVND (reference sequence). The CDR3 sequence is CASSKETQYF. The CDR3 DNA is TGTGCCAGTAGCAAAGAGACCCAGTACTTC. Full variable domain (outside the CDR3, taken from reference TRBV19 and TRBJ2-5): DGGITQSPKYLFRKEGQNVTLSCEQNLNHDAMYWYRQDPGQGLRLIYYSQIVNDFQKGDIAEGYSVSREKKESFPLTVTSAQKNPTAFYLCASSKETQYFGPGTRLLVL.

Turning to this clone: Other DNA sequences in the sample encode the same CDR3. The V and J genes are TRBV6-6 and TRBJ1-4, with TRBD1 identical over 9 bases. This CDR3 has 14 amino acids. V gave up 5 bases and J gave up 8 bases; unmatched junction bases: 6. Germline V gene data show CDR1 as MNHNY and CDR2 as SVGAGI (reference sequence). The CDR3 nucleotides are TGTGCCAGCAGTCCCAGGGGACAGGGAGAAAAACTGTTTTTT. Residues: CASSPRGQGEKLFF.

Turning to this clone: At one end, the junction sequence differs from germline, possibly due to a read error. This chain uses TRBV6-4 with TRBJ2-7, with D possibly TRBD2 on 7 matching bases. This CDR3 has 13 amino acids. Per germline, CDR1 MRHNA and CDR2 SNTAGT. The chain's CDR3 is CASSDSWGGAHSF. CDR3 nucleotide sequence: TGTGCCAGCAGTGACTCGTGGGGGGGCGCTCACTCCTTC.

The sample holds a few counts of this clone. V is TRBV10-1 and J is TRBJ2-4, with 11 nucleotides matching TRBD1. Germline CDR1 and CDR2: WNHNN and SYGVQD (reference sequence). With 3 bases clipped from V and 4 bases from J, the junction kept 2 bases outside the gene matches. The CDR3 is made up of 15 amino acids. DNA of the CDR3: TGCGCCAGCAGTGACGGGACAGGGGGTAAAAACATTCAGTACTTC. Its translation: CASSDGTGGKNIQYF.

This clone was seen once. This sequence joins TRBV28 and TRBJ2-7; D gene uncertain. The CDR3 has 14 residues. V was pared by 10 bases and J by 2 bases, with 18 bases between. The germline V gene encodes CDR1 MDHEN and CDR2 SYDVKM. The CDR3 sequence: CATERKTVTYEQYF. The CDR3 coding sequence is TGTGCCACAGAGAGGAAGACGGTAACCTACGAGCAGTACTTC.

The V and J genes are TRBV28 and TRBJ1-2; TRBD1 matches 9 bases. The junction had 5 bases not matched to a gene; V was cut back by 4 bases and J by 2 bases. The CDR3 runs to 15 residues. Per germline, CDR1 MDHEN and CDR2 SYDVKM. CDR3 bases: TGTGCCAGCAGTTCTCCCGGGACAGGGAACTATGGCTACACCTTC. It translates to CASSSPGTGNYGYTF.

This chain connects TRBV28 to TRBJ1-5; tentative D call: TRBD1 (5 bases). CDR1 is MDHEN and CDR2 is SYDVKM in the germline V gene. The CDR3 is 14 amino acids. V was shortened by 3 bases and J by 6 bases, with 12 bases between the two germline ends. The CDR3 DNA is TGTGCCAGCAGTTTTCAGCAGGGTAGTCAGCCCCAGCATTTT. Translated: CASSFQQGSQPQHF.

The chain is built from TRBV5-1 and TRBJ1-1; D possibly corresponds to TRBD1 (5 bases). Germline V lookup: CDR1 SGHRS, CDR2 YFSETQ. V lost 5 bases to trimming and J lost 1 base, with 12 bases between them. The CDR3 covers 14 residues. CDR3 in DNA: TGCGCCAGCAGGCTAGGGGCCCAGAACACTGAAGCTTTCTTT. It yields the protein CASRLGAQNTEAFF.

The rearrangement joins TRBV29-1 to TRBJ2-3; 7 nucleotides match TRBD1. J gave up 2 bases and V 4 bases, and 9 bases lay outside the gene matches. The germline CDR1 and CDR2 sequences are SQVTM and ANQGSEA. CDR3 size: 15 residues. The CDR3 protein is CSVGAGTANTDTQYF. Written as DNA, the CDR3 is TGCAGCGTTGGAGCCGGGACAGCTAACACAGATACGCAGTATTTT.

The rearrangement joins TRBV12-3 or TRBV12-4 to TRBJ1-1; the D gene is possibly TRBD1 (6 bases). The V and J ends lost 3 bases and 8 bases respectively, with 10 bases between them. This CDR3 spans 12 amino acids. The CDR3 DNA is TGTGCCAGCAGTTTGGGGGCTGGGGAAGCTTTCTTT. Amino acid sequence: CASSLGAGEAFF.

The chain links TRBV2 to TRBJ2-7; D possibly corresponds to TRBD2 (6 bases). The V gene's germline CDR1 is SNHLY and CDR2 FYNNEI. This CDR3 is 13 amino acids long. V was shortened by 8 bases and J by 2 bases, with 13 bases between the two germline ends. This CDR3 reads CASLAVRTYEQYF. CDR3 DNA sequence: TGTGCCAGCTTAGCGGTCCGTACCTACGAGCAGTACTTC.

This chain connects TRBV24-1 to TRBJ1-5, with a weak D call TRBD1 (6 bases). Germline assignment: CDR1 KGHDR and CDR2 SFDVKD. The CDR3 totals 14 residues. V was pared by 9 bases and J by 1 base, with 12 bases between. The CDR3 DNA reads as TGTGCCACCGCGGAACAGGGCAGCAATCAGCCCCAGCATTTT. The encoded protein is CATAEQGSNQPQHF.

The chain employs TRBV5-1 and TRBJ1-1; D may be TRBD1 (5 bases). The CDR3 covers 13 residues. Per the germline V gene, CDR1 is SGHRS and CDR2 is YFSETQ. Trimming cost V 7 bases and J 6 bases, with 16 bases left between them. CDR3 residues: CASRPGGGAEAFF. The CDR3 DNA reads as TGCGCCAGCCGCCCCGGGGGAGGAGCTGAAGCTTTCTTT. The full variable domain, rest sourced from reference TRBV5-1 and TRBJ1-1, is KAGVTQTPRYLIKTRGQQVTLSCSPISGHRSVSWYQQTPGQGLQFLFEYFSETQRNKGNFPGRFSGRQFSNSRSEMNVSTLELGDSALYLCASRPGGGAEAFFGQGTRLTVV.

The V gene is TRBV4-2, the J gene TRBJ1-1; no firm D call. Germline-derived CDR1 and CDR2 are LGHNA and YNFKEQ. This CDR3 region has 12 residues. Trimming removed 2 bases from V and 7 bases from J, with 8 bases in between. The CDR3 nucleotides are TGTGCCAGCAGCCAAAGCCGGGGTGAAGCTTTCTTT. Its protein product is CASSQSRGEAFF.

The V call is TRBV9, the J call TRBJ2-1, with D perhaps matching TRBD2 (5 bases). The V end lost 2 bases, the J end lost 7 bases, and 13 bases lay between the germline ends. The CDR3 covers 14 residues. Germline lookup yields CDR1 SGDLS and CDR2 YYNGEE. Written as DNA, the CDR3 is TGTGCCAGCAGCGTTAATGGAGCGGCAAATGAGCAGTTCTTC. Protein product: CASSVNGAANEQFF.